Listed here are 25 T cell receptor beta chains from one sample, sequenced in a study of OX40 agonist ivuxolimab in advanced cancers. Here immunoSEQ multiplex PCR was the method, and the copy in TCRdb shows in-frame clones only, minus some. This sample carries 30,000 to 40,000 clones, 87% of them seen once, and the ten largest clones take roughly 25%. The specimen comprised CD4+ or CD8+ T cells sorted from blood, sampled in a trial of the OX40 agonist ivuxolimab. Every receptor here comes from an adult with an advanced solid tumor such as melanoma, head and neck, liver or kidney cancer.

The chain links TRBV6-5 to TRBJ1-2; D possibly corresponds to TRBD1 (6 bases). The germline CDR1 and CDR2 sequences are MNHEY and SVGAGI. V lost 5 bases to trimming and J lost 4 bases, with 14 bases between them. This CDR3 is built from 14 residues. CDR3 DNA sequence: TGTGCCAGCAGTGCCTCCAGGGGTCGCTATGGCTACACCTTC. Translated, it gives CASSASRGRYGYTF.

This chain connects TRBV6-1 to TRBJ2-1; TRBD1 or TRBD2 may be the D gene (10 bases each). Trimming pared 4 bases from V and 4 bases from J, leaving 29 bases between. Germline V gives CDR1 MNHNS, CDR2 SASEGT. The CDR3 runs to 20 residues. The CDR3 coding sequence is TGTGCCAGCAGTGCCCGGGACAGGGGTTTCAGCGGGAGGGCTTACAATGAGCAGTTCTTC. Its protein product is CASSARDRGFSGRAYNEQFF.

CDR3 protein: CASSVGGDTDTQYF. The CDR3, as DNA: TGTGCCAGCAGCGTTGGGGGGGACACAGATACGCAGTATTTT. This chain links TRBV9 with TRBJ2-3, with 7 bases identical to TRBD2. The CDR3 spans 14 residues. Germline assignment: CDR1 SGDLS and CDR2 YYNGEE. With V trimmed by 2 bases and J by 2 bases, 2 bases remained unmatched. Supplemented by reference TRBV9 and TRBJ2-3, the full variable domain reads DSGVTQTPKHLITATGQRVTLRCSPRSGDLSVYWYQQSLDQGLQFLIQYYNGEERAKGNILERFSAQQFPDLHSELNLSSLELGDSALYFCASSVGGDTDTQYFGPGTRLTVL.

The chain carries TRBV28 and TRBJ2-7; either TRBD1 or TRBD2 may fit D (7 bases each). The CDR3 runs 14 residues. Trimming left V 1 base short and J 6 bases short, with 13 bases between. CDR1 is MDHEN and CDR2 is SYDVKM in the germline V gene. The CDR3 spells CASSLLTGRVEQYF. DNA for the CDR3: TGTGCCAGCAGTTTATTGACAGGGAGGGTCGAGCAGTACTTC.

The V and J genes are TRBV18 and TRBJ2-5; a possible D gene is TRBD1 (6 bases). The V end was cut by 1 base, the J end by 3 bases, with 9 bases between. There are 14 residues in the CDR3. CDR1 and CDR2 (germline): KGHSH, LQKENI. CDR3 loop: CASSPQNREETQYF. CDR3 nucleotide sequence: TGTGCCAGCTCACCACAAAACAGGGAAGAGACCCAGTACTTC.

V gene TRBV19 combines with J gene TRBJ1-1; 7 bases align to TRBD1. The CDR3 extends over 14 amino acids. Unmatched junction bases numbered 11, after V lost 3 bases and J lost 10 bases. Germline loops: CDR1 LNHDA, CDR2 SQIVND (reference sequence). This CDR3 reads CASSIEKGGFAAFF. DNA of the CDR3: TGTGCCAGTAGTATTGAAAAAGGGGGCTTTGCAGCTTTCTTT.

This clone showed up just once. The chain recombines TRBV10-1 with TRBJ2-3, with 8 bases that match TRBD2. Germline V gives CDR1 WNHNN, CDR2 SYGVQD (reference sequence). The V gene end was trimmed by 3 bases and the J gene end by 3 bases; junction bases not matched to a gene: 2. The CDR3 totals 14 residues. The CDR3 DNA follows: TGCGCCAGCAGTGATAGCGGGAATACAGATACGCAGTATTTT. Translating it yields CASSDSGNTDTQYF.

V usage is TRBV6-5 and J usage is TRBJ2-7, with D perhaps assigned TRBD1 or TRBD2 (5 bases each). The CDR3 consists of 14 residues. From germline, CDR1 is MNHEY and CDR2 SVGAGI. Trimming removed 0 bases at V and 2 bases at J, with 8 bases between. DNA for the CDR3: TGTGCCAGCAGTTACTCGATGGGGGCCTACGAGCAGTACTTC. Translated, it gives CASSYSMGAYEQYF.

Comments on this clone: An end of the junction differs from the germline gene, which may be a read error. This sequence joins TRBV5-4 and TRBJ2-5; D uncertain. This CDR3 comprises 12 residues. CDR1 is SGHNT and CDR2 is YYREEE in the germline V gene (reference sequence). The chain's CDR3 is CASSLDQGTQYF. CDR3 sequence (DNA): TGTGCCAGCAGCCTTGACCAAGGGACCCAGTACTTC.

The chain links TRBV7-9 to TRBJ2-7; D is unresolved. Germline V lookup: CDR1 SEHNR, CDR2 FQNEAQ (reference sequence). V was cut by 1 base and J by 0 bases, with 7 bases left in between. The CDR3 extends over 14 amino acids. CDR3 region: CASSLEASSYEQYF. CDR3 coding DNA: TGTGCCAGCAGCTTAGAGGCTAGCTCCTACGAGCAGTACTTC.

This clone was found a few times. The chain has TRBV5-1 and TRBJ2-1; D remains ambiguous. The CDR3 is 15 residues long. Trimming removed 0 bases from V and 3 bases from J, with 10 bases in between. Germline V gene sequence: CDR1 SGHRS, CDR2 YFSETQ. DNA of the CDR3: TGCGCCAGCAGCTTGGGGTCGGCGCTCTACAATGAGCAGTTCTTC. Protein: CASSLGSALYNEQFF.

This chain joins TRBV7-6 and TRBJ2-2; a weak D match, TRBD2 (5 bases). The CDR3 totals 16 residues. Trimming took 4 bases from V and 7 from J, leaving 19 bases between them. The germline gives CDR1 SGHVS, CDR2 FNYEAQ. In DNA, the CDR3 is TGTGCCAGCAGCTCCCTACTGGTGGGGAGTGGCGGGGAGCTGTTTTTT. The encoded protein is CASSSLLVGSGGELFF.

The gene calls are TRBV29-1 and TRBJ1-2; the D gene is possibly TRBD1 (6 bases). Germline assignment: CDR1 SQVTM and CDR2 ANQGSEA. The CDR3 is 12 amino acids. V was shortened by 6 bases and J by 2 bases, with 10 bases between the two germline ends. The CDR3 nucleotides read TGCAGCGTGTTCACAGGGAACTATGGCTACACCTTC. It encodes CSVFTGNYGYTF.

The genes are TRBV25-1 and TRBJ2-5; 8 bases agree with TRBD1. The J call may be faulty, since TRBJ2-7 better matches the DNA end. Germline CDR1 and CDR2: MGHDK and SYGVNS. The CDR3 covers 15 residues. The CDR3 region is CASSALQGAGYEQYF. Here the CDR3 DNA reads TGTGCCAGCAGCGCTCTTCAGGGGGCGGGCTACGAGCAGTACTTC.

This chain connects TRBV4-1 to TRBJ2-4, with 10 bases aligning to TRBD1. V shed 0 bases and J 3 bases; nucleotides not matched to a gene: 8. Germline CDR1 is MGHRA and CDR2 is YSYEKL. The CDR3 spans 18 residues. CDR3 nucleotide sequence: TGCGCCAGCAGCCAAGATCCTCCGGGACAGGGGAACAAAAACATTCAGTACTTC. Protein sequence: CASSQDPPGQGNKNIQYF.

The V call is TRBV5-1, the J call TRBJ2-7, with TRBD1 matching 8 bases. This CDR3 is built from 14 residues. Germline V gene sequence: CDR1 SGHRS, CDR2 YFSETQ. The V gene end was trimmed by 4 bases and the J gene end by 7 bases; junction bases not matched to a gene: 10. CDR3 sequence (DNA): TGCGCCAGCAGCCCCGGACAGGGTTTGGGAGAGCAGTACTTC. It encodes CASSPGQGLGEQYF.

The genes are TRBV6-1 and TRBJ1-5, with unresolved D. Germline-derived CDR1 and CDR2 are MNHNS and SASEGT. This CDR3 region has 13 residues. Trimming took off 2 bases at V and 5 bases at J, with 7 bases between the two ends. As DNA, the CDR3 is TGTGCCAGCAGTGAACAGGTGGATCAGCCCCAGCATTTT. It translates to CASSEQVDQPQHF.

The V and J genes are TRBV5-6 and TRBJ2-7; D unclear. The length of the CDR3 is 14 residues. The V gene lost 4 bases and the J gene lost 0 bases, with 11 bases spanning the gap. The V gene's germline CDR1 is SGHDT and CDR2 YYEEEE. The CDR3 loop is CASSPAAASYEQYF. Here the CDR3 DNA reads TGTGCCAGCAGCCCCGCGGCGGCCTCCTACGAGCAGTACTTC.

V gene TRBV15 combines with J gene TRBJ2-1, with D perhaps TRBD1 (6 bases). Germline V CDR1 and CDR2: LNHNV, YYDKDF (reference sequence). Trimming shortened V by 0 bases and J by 4 bases, and 7 bases separated the two germline ends. This CDR3 spans 14 amino acids. In nucleotides, the CDR3 is TGTGCCACCAGCAGAGAGGACAGTTACAATGAGCAGTTCTTC. The encoded protein is CATSREDSYNEQFF. Drawing the rest from reference TRBV15 and TRBJ2-1, the complete variable domain is DAMVIQNPRYQVTQFGKPVTLSCSQTLNHNVMYWYQQKSSQAPKLLFHYYDKDFNNEADTPDNFQSRRPNTSFCFLDIRSPGLGDTAMYLCATSREDSYNEQFFGPGTRLTVL.

Of note for this clone: Other nucleotide sequences in the sample specify the same CDR3. This chain connects TRBV11-2 to TRBJ1-3; 7 bases align to TRBD1. The ends lost 5 bases at V and 2 bases at J; junction bases unmatched: 3. The CDR3 has 14 amino acids. Germline V gives CDR1 SGHAT, CDR2 FQNNGV. For the CDR3, the DNA is TGTGCCAGCAGCCCGACAGGGACTGGAAACACCATATATTTT. Protein sequence: CASSPTGTGNTIYF.

J is TRBJ1-2 and V is TRBV7-9, with D possibly matching TRBD1 (6 bases). The V gene lost 7 bases and the J gene lost 8 bases, with 17 bases spanning the gap. The CDR3 runs to 13 residues. The germline CDR1 and CDR2 sequences are SEHNR and FQNEAQ (reference sequence). CDR3 region: CASTRDNRIGYTF. The CDR3 nucleotides read TGTGCCAGCACTCGGGACAACCGAATAGGCTACACCTTC.

V and J are TRBV19 and TRBJ2-3; 11 bases line up with TRBD2. CDR1 LNHDA and CDR2 SQIVND come from the germline V gene (reference sequence). The junction had 16 bases not matched to a gene; V was cut back by 5 bases and J by 0 bases. There are 20 residues in the CDR3. CDR3 coding DNA: TGTGCCAGTAGTGGGGGGACTAGCGGAGCGAACACCCCTAGCACAGATACGCAGTATTTT. It encodes CASSGGTSGANTPSTDTQYF.

V and J are TRBV6-1 and TRBJ1-5; D is unclear. Germline values: CDR1 MNHNS, CDR2 SASEGT. CDR3 length equals 15 residues. Trimming took off 1 base at V and 4 bases at J, with 11 bases between the two ends. As DNA, the CDR3 is TGTGCCAGCAGTGAAGGCTCAGCTCTTAATCAGCCCCAGCATTTT. Its translation is CASSEGSALNQPQHF.

This chain uses TRBV9 with TRBJ2-1; 7 positions agree with TRBD1. The J segment lost 2 bases and the V segment lost 3 bases, leaving 5 bases of the junction unmatched. There are 15 residues in the CDR3. CDR1 SGDLS and CDR2 YYNGEE come from the germline V gene. The DNA of the CDR3 is TGTGCCAGCAGCGAAACAGGGGCCCCCTACAATGAGCAGTTCTTC. Translated: CASSETGAPYNEQFF.

The sample holds one count of this clone. This chain links TRBV19 with TRBJ1-3; D remains unclear. Germline CDR1 and CDR2: LNHDA and SQIVND (reference sequence). V gave up 1 base and J gave up 2 bases, with 12 bases separating them. The CDR3 has 16 amino acids. The CDR3 protein is CASSIGEVWAGNTIYF. DNA for the CDR3: TGTGCCAGTAGTATAGGGGAAGTTTGGGCTGGAAACACCATATATTTT.